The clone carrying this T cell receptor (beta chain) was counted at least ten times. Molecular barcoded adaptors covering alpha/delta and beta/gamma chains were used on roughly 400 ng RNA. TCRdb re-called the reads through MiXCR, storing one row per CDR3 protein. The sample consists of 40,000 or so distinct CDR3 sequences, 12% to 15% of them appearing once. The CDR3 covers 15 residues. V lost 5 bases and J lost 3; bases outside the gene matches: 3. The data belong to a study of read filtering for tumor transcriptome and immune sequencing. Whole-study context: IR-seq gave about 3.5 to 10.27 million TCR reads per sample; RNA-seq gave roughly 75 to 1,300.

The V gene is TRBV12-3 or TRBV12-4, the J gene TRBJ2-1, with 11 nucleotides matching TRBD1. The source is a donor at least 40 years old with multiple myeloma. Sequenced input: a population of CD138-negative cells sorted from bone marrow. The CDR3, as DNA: TGTGCCAGCAGTCCCGGGACAGGGGGCTACAATGAGCAGTTCTTC. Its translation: CASSPGTGGYNEQFF.